The source of this T cell receptor (beta chain) is a study of T cell changes during pregnancy in multiple sclerosis. TCRdb keeps only in-frame clones here, not all; method: immunoSEQ multiplex PCR. The table has about 9,000 clones, roughly nine tenths seen once. The germline CDR1 and CDR2 sequences are MDHEN and SYDVKM. Trimming removed 2 bases from V and 3 bases from J; junction bases left unmatched: 4. The CDR3 loop spans 15 amino acids. The receptor was isolated from a female donor in good health, enrolled as a control in a pregnancy study. The sample consisted of CD8+ T cells from peripheral blood mononuclear cells, taken in the first trimester of pregnancy. The chain employs TRBV28 and TRBJ2-7; the match to TRBD2 covers 10 bases. DNA for the CDR3: TGTGCCAGCAGTTTAGTAGCTAGCGGGAGCTACGAGCAGTACTTC. It is translated as CASSLVASGSYEQYF.